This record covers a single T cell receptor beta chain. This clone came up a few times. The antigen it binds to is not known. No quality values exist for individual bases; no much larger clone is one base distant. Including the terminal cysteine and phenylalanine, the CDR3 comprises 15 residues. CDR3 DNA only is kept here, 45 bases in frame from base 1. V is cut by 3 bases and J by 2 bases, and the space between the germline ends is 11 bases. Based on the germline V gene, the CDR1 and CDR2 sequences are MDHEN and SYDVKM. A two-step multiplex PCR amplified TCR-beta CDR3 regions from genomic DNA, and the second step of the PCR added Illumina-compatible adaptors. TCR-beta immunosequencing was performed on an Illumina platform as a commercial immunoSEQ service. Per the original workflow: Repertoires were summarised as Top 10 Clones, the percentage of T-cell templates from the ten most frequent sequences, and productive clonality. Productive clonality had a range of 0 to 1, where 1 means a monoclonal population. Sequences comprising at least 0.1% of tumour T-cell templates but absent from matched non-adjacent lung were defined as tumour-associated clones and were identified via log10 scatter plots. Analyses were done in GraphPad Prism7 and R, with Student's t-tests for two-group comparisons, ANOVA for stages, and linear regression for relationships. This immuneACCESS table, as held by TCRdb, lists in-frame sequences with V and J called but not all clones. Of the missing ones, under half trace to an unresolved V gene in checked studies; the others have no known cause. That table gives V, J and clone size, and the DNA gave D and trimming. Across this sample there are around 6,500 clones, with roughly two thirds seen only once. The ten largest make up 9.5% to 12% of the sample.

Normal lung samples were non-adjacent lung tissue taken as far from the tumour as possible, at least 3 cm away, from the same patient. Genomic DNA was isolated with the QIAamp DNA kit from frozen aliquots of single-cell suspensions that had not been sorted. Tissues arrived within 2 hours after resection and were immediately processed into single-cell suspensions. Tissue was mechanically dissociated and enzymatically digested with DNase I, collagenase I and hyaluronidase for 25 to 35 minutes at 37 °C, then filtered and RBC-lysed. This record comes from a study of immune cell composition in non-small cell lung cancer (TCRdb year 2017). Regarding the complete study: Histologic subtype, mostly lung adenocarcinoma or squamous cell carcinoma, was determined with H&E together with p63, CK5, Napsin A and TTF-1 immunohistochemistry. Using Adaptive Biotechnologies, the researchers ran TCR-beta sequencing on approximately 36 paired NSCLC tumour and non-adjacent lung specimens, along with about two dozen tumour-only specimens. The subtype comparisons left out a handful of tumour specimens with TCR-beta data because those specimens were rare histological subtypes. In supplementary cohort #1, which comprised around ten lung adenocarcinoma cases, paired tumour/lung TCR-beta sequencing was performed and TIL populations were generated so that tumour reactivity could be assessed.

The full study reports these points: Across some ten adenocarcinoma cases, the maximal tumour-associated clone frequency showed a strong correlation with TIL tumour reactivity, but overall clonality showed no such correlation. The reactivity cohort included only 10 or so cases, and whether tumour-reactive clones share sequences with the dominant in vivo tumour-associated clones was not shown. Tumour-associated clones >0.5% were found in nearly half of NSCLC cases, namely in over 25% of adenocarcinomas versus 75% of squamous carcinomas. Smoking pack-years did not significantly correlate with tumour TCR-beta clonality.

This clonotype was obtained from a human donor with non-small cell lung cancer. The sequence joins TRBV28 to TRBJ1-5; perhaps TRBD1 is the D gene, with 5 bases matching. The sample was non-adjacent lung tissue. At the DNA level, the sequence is TGTGCCAGCAGTTTGGGGCAGTGGGGCAATCAGCCCCAGCATTTT. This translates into CASSLGQWGNQPQHF. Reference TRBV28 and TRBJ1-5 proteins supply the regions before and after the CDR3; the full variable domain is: DVKVTQSSRYLVKRTGEKVFLECVQDMDHENMFWYRQDPGLGLRLIYFSYDVKMKEKGDIPEGYSVSREKKERFSLILESASTNQTSMYLCASSLGQWGNQPQHFGDGTRLSIL.